What follows are 26 T cell receptor beta chains derived from one specimen sequenced in a study of technical replicates of blood from a few donors. The method was immunoSEQ multiplex PCR; TCRdb's version includes in-frame clones alone and lacks a portion of them. The table lists more than 75,000 clones, around 93% of them singletons, with less than 0.3% in the top ten. The specimen sequenced was T cells isolated from PBMCs. The receptors originated from a human donor in good health.

V usage is TRBV7-6 and J usage is TRBJ2-1, with 16 bases that match TRBD2. The CDR3 is 15 residues long. J was trimmed by 10 bases and V by 4 bases; bases with no gene match: 4. CDR1 SGHVS and CDR2 FNYEAQ come from the germline V gene. CDR3: CASSSGTSGGVEQFF. In DNA, the CDR3 is TGTGCCAGCAGCTCTGGGACTAGCGGGGGGGTAGAGCAGTTCTTC.

This sequence joins TRBV9 and TRBJ2-3; 7 bases agree with TRBD2. CDR3 length: 16 amino acids. Germline trimming cut 0 bases from V and 2 bases from J; bases unmatched to any gene: 6. CDR1 SGDLS and CDR2 YYNGEE come from the germline V gene. CDR3 sequence: CASSVAASGSTDTQYF. The CDR3 DNA reads TGTGCCAGCAGCGTAGCCGCTAGCGGATCCACAGATACGCAGTATTTT.

The V and J genes are TRBV7-2 and TRBJ2-7; TRBD2 is a possible D gene (7 bases). Germline lookup yields CDR1 SGHTA and CDR2 FQGNSA. The CDR3 runs 14 residues. The V gene lost 2 bases and the J gene lost 2 bases, with 10 bases spanning the gap. This chain's CDR3 is CASSLRGGPYEQYF. CDR3 coding DNA: TGTGCCAGCAGCTTAAGGGGGGGACCCTACGAGCAGTACTTC.

This rearrangement joins TRBV4-2 to TRBJ2-4, with a possible D match to TRBD1 (6 bases). Germline-derived CDR1 and CDR2 are LGHNA and YNFKEQ. The CDR3 spans 14 residues. Trimming cost V 5 bases and J 4 bases, with 12 bases left between them. This CDR3 is CASSTRTEKNIQYF. The CDR3 DNA sequence: TGTGCCAGCAGCACGCGGACAGAGAAAAACATTCAGTACTTC.

The chain has TRBV30 and TRBJ2-1, with D possibly being TRBD2 (6 bases). The CDR3 has 18 residues. Germline V gene lookup returns CDR1 GTSNPN and CDR2 SVGIG (reference sequence). V was cut by 1 base and J by 7 bases, with 26 bases left in between. The CDR3 region has the DNA TGTGCCTGGAGTGGGGGTTTGGTTGGGAAACCGGCGGGGAATGAGCAGTTCTTC. Amino acids: CAWSGGLVGKPAGNEQFF.

A few counts support this clone. The V call is TRBV28, the J call TRBJ2-7; 8 bases match TRBD1. There are 14 residues in the CDR3. V was pared by 6 bases and J by 6 bases, with 10 bases of the junction left unmatched. Looked up from germline, CDR1 is MDHEN and CDR2 is SYDVKM. The CDR3 here is CASRTRGRGPEQYF. The CDR3 coding sequence is TGTGCCAGCAGAACCAGGGGGCGCGGTCCCGAGCAGTACTTC. The entire variable domain, with the rest obtained from reference TRBV28 and TRBJ2-7, is as follows: DVKVTQSSRYLVKRTGEKVFLECVQDMDHENMFWYRQDPGLGLRLIYFSYDVKMKEKGDIPEGYSVSREKKERFSLILESASTNQTSMYLCASRTRGRGPEQYFGPGTRLTVT.

This clone has only one observation. This chain uses TRBV29-1 with TRBJ1-4; no clear D gene. The CDR3 consists of 11 residues. V was trimmed by 4 bases and J by 5 bases, leaving 5 bases between them. Germline loops: CDR1 SQVTM, CDR2 ANQGSEA. The CDR3 nucleotides read TGCAGCGTTGGAGTCAATGAAAAACTGTTTTTT. Protein: CSVGVNEKLFF.

The chain is built from TRBV27 and TRBJ2-4, with D possibly TRBD2 on 5 matching bases. This CDR3 has 16 amino acids. Per germline, CDR1 MNHEY and CDR2 SMNVEV (reference sequence). With 6 bases removed from V and 0 bases from J, the gap between germline ends came to 15 bases. The CDR3, as DNA: TGTGCCAGCAGCGCGCGTTGGACTGCAGCCAAAAACATTCAGTACTTC. Translating it yields CASSARWTAAKNIQYF.

The gene calls are TRBV10-2 and TRBJ1-1; tentative D call: TRBD1 (6 bases). The CDR3 consists of 13 residues. CDR1 is WSHSY, CDR2 SAAADI, per germline. V lost 6 bases and J 5 bases, leaving 13 bases between the germline ends. Here the CDR3 reads CASRAGVGTEAFF. CDR3 DNA sequence: TGCGCCAGCAGAGCAGGGGTTGGGACTGAAGCTTTCTTT.

The chain joins TRBV7-8 to TRBJ2-1; 14 bases agree with TRBD2. V trimming: 1 base; J trimming: 7 bases; junction bases outside the gene matches: 3. This CDR3 is built from 16 residues. Germline V gene sequence: CDR1 SGHVS, CDR2 FQNEAQ. The CDR3 loop reads CASSLVWTSGGNEQFF. In nucleotides, the CDR3 is TGTGCCAGCAGCTTAGTTTGGACTAGCGGGGGGAATGAGCAGTTCTTC.

This chain joins TRBV28 and TRBJ1-2; D is possibly TRBD1 (5 bases). The CDR3 has 16 amino acids. Looked up from germline, CDR1 is MDHEN and CDR2 is SYDVKM. V shed 4 bases and J shed 4 bases, with 19 bases lying between them. CDR3 nucleotides: TGTGCCAGCAGTTCACCAGCCTCGCAGGGCACCTATGGCTACACCTTC. Translating it yields CASSSPASQGTYGYTF.

This chain connects TRBV5-1 to TRBJ2-7, with 10 positions matching TRBD2. The CDR3 loop spans 14 amino acids. The V gene end was trimmed by 7 bases and the J gene end by 5 bases; junction bases not matched to a gene: 9. Per germline, CDR1 SGHRS and CDR2 YFSETQ. Written as DNA, the CDR3 is TGCGCCAGCGGAAACCCTAGCGGGAGCGACGAGCAGTACTTC. This sequence encodes CASGNPSGSDEQYF.

The chain links TRBV2 to TRBJ2-6, with D unclear. CDR3 length: 15 amino acids. The germline CDR1 and CDR2 sequences are SNHLY and FYNNEI. The V gene lost 3 bases and the J gene lost 3 bases, with 9 bases spanning the gap. CDR3 protein: CASSDPGYGANVLTF. The CDR3 DNA is TGTGCCAGCAGTGACCCCGGGTATGGGGCCAACGTCCTGACTTTC.

The genes are TRBV27 and TRBJ2-7; D unclear. Germline assignment: CDR1 MNHEY and CDR2 SMNVEV (reference sequence). This CDR3 is built from 14 residues. Trimming shortened V by 5 bases and J by 4 bases, and 15 bases separated the two germline ends. CDR3 in DNA: TGTGCCAGCAGTAAACCGACCTCACTATACGAGCAGTACTTC. This codes for CASSKPTSLYEQYF.

The chain links TRBV7-9 to TRBJ1-2; D uncertain. Trimming removed 5 bases from V and 6 bases from J, with 19 bases in between. The CDR3 covers 15 residues. Germline loops: CDR1 SEHNR, CDR2 FQNEAQ (reference sequence). CDR3 amino acids: CASSPGPWTYDGYTF. The CDR3 DNA reads as TGTGCCAGCAGCCCAGGTCCCTGGACTTATGATGGCTACACCTTC.

This sequence joins TRBV7-8 and TRBJ2-7; 13 nucleotides match TRBD2. CDR3 length: 22 amino acids. The V segment lost 2 bases and the J segment 1 base; nucleotides outside the gene matches: 20. From germline, CDR1 is SGHVS and CDR2 FQNEAQ. Here the CDR3 reads CASSLLAGIGLAGVGGSYEQYF. DNA of the CDR3: TGTGCCAGCAGCTTATTAGCGGGAATTGGACTAGCGGGAGTGGGGGGATCCTACGAGCAGTACTTC.

The chain uses TRBV5-1 and TRBJ1-2; D might be TRBD1 (5 bases). The CDR3 contains 16 residues. Trimming removed 4 bases at V and 6 bases at J, with 22 bases between. The germline V gene has CDR1 SGHRS and CDR2 YFSETQ. In nucleotides, the CDR3 is TGCGCCAGCAGCAGATTTAATAGGGGTTTTCAAGATGGCTACACCTTC. Amino acid sequence: CASSRFNRGFQDGYTF.

The CDR3 nucleotides read TGTGCCAGCAGCTCCCCTGCAGGCGGGGAAAACATTCAGTACTTC. Its translation is CASSSPAGGENIQYF. The V and J genes are TRBV7-8 and TRBJ2-4; a weak D match, TRBD2 (6 bases). Trimming shortened V by 4 bases and J by 5 bases, and 15 bases separated the two germline ends. This CDR3 has 15 residues. Germline V gene data show CDR1 as SGHVS and CDR2 as FQNEAQ.

The rearrangement uses TRBV29-1 and TRBJ2-6; 8 bases are a match to TRBD1. CDR1 and CDR2 from the germline V gene are SQVTM and ANQGSEA. V was pared by 2 bases and J by 4 bases, with 4 bases of the junction left unmatched. This CDR3 has 15 residues. CDR3 nucleotide sequence: TGCAGCGTTGAATCCAGGGGGCCCGGGGCCAACGTCCTGACTTTC. Translation: CSVESRGPGANVLTF.

The chain joins TRBV9 to TRBJ2-3; 8 positions agree with TRBD2. Germline trimming cut 4 bases from V and 0 bases from J; bases unmatched to any gene: 7. CDR3 length: 16 residues. Germline values: CDR1 SGDLS, CDR2 YYNGEE. This CDR3 is CASSLYGGASTDTQYF. The CDR3 nucleotides read TGTGCCAGCAGCCTCTACGGGGGGGCTAGCACAGATACGCAGTATTTT.

In this sample, this clone turned up once. The chain employs TRBV30 and TRBJ1-6; D unresolved. The CDR3 is 18 residues long. The V and J ends lost 3 bases and 4 bases respectively, with 22 bases between them. Per the germline V gene, CDR1 is GTSNPN and CDR2 is SVGIG (reference sequence). The CDR3 here is CAWRSDFIRDYYNSPLHF. CDR3 coding DNA: TGTGCCTGGAGGTCTGATTTTATACGGGATTATTATAATTCACCCCTCCACTTT. Full variable domain (outside the CDR3, taken from reference TRBV30 and TRBJ1-6): SQTIHQWPATLVQPVGSPLSLECTVEGTSNPNLYWYRQAAGRGLQLLFYSVGIGQISSEVPQNLSASRPQDRQFILSSKKLLLSDSGFYLCAWRSDFIRDYYNSPLHFGNGTRLTVT.

The chain carries TRBV19 and TRBJ2-7; a possible D gene is TRBD2 (6 bases). This CDR3 is 14 amino acids long. Germline lookup yields CDR1 LNHDA and CDR2 SQIVND (reference sequence). V was cut by 5 bases and J by 0 bases, with 11 bases left in between. CDR3 sequence: CASSYSGSSYEQYF. The CDR3 DNA is TGTGCCAGTAGTTATAGCGGAAGCTCCTACGAGCAGTACTTC.

This sequence joins TRBV5-1 and TRBJ1-1, with D hard to call. V gave up 1 base and J gave up 1 base, with 8 bases separating them. CDR1 is SGHRS, CDR2 YFSETQ, per germline. CDR3 length: 14 residues. DNA for the CDR3: TGCGCCAGCAGCTTGCGGGTGGGGAACACTGAAGCTTTCTTT. Amino acid sequence: CASSLRVGNTEAFF.

The V call is TRBV13, the J call TRBJ2-3; D ambiguous. The CDR3 is 12 residues long. Germline V gene sequence: CDR1 PRHDT, CDR2 FYEKMQ (reference sequence). V lost 0 bases and J lost 5, with 3 bases in between. The CDR3 DNA follows: TGTGCCAGCAGCTTAGGCCAAGATACGCAGTATTTT. It encodes CASSLGQDTQYF.

The rearrangement links TRBV19 to TRBJ1-5; D uncertain. CDR3 length equals 14 residues. Deletions cut 2 bases from V and 8 bases from J, with 13 bases between. Germline V lookup: CDR1 LNHDA, CDR2 SQIVND (reference sequence). CDR3 bases: TGTGCCAGTAGTATATCGGGGTTAACAGAGCCCCAGCATTTT. Translating gives CASSISGLTEPQHF.

V and J are TRBV28 and TRBJ2-7, with 8 nucleotides matching TRBD1. This CDR3 contains 14 residues. Per the germline V gene, CDR1 is MDHEN and CDR2 is SYDVKM. Germline trimming cut 6 bases from V and 2 bases from J; bases unmatched to any gene: 6. CDR3 region: CASRSPDRAYEQYF. The CDR3, as DNA: TGTGCCAGCAGGAGCCCGGACAGGGCCTACGAGCAGTACTTC.